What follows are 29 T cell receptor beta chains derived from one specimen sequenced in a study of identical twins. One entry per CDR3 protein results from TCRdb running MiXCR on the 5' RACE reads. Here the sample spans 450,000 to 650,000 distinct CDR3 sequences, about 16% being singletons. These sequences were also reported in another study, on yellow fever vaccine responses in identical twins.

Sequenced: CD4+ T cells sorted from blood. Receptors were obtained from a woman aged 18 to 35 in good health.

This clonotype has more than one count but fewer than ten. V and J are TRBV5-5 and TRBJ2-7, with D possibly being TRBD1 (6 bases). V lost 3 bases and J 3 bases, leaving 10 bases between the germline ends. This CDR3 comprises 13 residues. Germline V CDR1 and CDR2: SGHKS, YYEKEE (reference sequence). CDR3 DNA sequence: TGTGCCAGCAGCTACCCAGGGGTCTACGAGCAGTACTTC. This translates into CASSYPGVYEQYF.

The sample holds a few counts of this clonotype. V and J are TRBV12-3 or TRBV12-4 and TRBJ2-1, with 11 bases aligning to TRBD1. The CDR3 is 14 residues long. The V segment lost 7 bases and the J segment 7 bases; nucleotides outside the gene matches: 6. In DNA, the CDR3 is TGTGCCAGCACCCCGGGACAGGGGGTTAATGAGCAGTTCTTC. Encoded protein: CASTPGQGVNEQFF.

The CDR3, as DNA: TGTGCCACCAGTGTCGGAGGCAAGGGGACTAGAACATCTGGGGCCAACGTCCTGACTTTC. It encodes CATSVGGKGTRTSGANVLTF. V usage is TRBV24-1 and J usage is TRBJ2-6; 8 bases match TRBD2. Losses at the gene ends were 5 bases for V and 1 base for J; bases not matched to a gene: 15. The germline gives CDR1 KGHDR, CDR2 SFDVKD. The CDR3 is made up of 20 amino acids.

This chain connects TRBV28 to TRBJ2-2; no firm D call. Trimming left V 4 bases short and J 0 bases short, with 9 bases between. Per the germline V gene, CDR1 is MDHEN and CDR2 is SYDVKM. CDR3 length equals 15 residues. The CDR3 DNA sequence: TGTGCCAGCAGTTCACCGGGCGCGAACACCGGGGAGCTGTTTTTT. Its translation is CASSSPGANTGELFF. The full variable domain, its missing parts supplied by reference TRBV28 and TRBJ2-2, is DVKVTQSSRYLVKRTGEKVFLECVQDMDHENMFWYRQDPGLGLRLIYFSYDVKMKEKGDIPEGYSVSREKKERFSLILESASTNQTSMYLCASSSPGANTGELFFGEGSRLTVL.

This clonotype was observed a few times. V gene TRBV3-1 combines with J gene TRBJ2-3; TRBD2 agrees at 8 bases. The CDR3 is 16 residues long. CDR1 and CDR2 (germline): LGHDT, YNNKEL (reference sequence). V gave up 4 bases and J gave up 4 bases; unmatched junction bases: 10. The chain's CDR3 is CASSPQPGGIADTQYF. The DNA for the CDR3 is TGTGCCAGCAGCCCGCAACCGGGGGGGATCGCAGATACGCAGTATTTT.

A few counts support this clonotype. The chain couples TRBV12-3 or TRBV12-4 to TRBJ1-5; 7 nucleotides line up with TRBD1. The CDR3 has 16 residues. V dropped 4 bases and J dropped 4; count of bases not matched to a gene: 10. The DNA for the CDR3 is TGTGCCAGCAGTTCCAGACAGGGTGGCATAAATCAGCCCCAGCATTTT. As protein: CASSSRQGGINQPQHF.

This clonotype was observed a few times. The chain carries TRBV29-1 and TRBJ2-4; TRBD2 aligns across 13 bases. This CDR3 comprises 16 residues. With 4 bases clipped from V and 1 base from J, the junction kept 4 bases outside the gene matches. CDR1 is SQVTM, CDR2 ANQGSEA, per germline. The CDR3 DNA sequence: TGCAGCGTTGGGACTAGCGGGAGTTGGGCCAAAAACATTCAGTACTTC. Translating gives CSVGTSGSWAKNIQYF.

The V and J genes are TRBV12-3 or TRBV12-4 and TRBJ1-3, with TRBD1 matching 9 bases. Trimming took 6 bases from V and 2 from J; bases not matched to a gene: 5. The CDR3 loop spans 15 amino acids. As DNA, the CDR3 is TGTGCCAGCAGGATACAGGGGGCTCCTGGAAACACCATATATTTT. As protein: CASRIQGAPGNTIYF.

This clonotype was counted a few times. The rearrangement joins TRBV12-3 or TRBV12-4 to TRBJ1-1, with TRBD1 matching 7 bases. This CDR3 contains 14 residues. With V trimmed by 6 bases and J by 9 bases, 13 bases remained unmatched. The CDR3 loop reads CASSSPGQTKKAFF. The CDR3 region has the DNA TGTGCCAGCAGCTCTCCGGGACAGACGAAGAAAGCTTTCTTT.

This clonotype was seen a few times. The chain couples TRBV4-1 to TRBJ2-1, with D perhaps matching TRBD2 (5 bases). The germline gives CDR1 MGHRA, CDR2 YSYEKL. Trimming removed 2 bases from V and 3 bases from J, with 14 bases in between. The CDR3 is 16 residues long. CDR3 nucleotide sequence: TGCGCCAGCAGCCAATCCCCGGGAACGGGCTACAATGAGCAGTTCTTC. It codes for CASSQSPGTGYNEQFF.

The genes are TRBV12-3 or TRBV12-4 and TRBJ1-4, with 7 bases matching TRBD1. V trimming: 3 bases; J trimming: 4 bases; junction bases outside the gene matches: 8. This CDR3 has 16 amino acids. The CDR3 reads CASSLENRGRNEKLFF. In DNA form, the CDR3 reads TGTGCCAGCAGTTTGGAAAACAGGGGCCGTAATGAAAAACTGTTTTTT.

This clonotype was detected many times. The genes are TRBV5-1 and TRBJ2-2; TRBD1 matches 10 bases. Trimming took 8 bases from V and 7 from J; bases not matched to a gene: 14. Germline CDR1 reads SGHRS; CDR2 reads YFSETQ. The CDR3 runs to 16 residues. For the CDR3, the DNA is TGCGCCAGTACCGACGGAACGGGACAGGGGATCGGGGAGCTGTTTTTT. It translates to CASTDGTGQGIGELFF. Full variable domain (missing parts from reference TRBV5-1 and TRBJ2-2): KAGVTQTPRYLIKTRGQQVTLSCSPISGHRSVSWYQQTPGQGLQFLFEYFSETQRNKGNFPGRFSGRQFSNSRSEMNVSTLELGDSALYLCASTDGTGQGIGELFFGEGSRLTVL.

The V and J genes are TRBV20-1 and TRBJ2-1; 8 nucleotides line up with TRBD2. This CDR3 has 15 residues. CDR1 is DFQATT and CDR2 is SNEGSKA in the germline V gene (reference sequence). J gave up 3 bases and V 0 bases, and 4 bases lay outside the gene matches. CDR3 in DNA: TGCAGTGCTAGAGATCCCGGGACTAGCTACAATGAGCAGTTCTTC. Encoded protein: CSARDPGTSYNEQFF.

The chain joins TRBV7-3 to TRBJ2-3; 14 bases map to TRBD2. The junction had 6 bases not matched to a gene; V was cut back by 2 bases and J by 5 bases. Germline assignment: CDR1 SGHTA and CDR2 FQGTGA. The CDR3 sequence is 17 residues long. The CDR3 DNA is TGTGCCAGCAGCTTAGTCGGGGGACTAGCGGGAGTAGATACGCAGTATTTT. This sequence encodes CASSLVGGLAGVDTQYF.

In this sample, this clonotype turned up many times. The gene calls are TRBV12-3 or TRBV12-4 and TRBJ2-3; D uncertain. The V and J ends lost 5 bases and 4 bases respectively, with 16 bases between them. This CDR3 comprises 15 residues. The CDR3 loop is CASSVPTQRSDTQYF. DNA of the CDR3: TGTGCCAGCAGTGTCCCGACCCAGAGGTCAGATACGCAGTATTTT.

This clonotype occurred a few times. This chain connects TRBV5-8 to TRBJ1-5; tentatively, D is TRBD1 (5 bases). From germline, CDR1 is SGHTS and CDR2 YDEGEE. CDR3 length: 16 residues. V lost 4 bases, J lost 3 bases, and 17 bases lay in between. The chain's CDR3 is CASSEPGYYNNQPQHF. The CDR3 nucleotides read TGTGCCAGCAGCGAGCCAGGGTATTATAACAATCAGCCCCAGCATTTT.

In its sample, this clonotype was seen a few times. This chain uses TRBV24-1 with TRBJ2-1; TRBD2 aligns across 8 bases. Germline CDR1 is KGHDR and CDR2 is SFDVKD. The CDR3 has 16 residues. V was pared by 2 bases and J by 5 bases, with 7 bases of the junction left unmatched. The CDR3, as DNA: TGTGCCACCAGTGATTCGGGCGGGGGGTCCCACAATGAGCAGTTCTTC. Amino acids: CATSDSGGGSHNEQFF.

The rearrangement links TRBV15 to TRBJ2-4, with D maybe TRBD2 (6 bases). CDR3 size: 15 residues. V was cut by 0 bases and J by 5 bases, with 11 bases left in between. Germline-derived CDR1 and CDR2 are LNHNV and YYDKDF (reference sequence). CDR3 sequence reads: CATSRDRGAQNIQYF. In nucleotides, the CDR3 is TGTGCCACCAGCAGAGATCGCGGGGCCCAAAACATTCAGTACTTC.

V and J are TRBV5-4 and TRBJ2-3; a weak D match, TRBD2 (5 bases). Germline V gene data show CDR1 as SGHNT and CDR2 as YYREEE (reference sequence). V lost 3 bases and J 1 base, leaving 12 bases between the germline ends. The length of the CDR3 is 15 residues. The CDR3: CASSSGGLGTDTQYF. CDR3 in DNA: TGTGCCAGCAGCTCGGGCGGGCTGGGCACAGATACGCAGTATTTT.

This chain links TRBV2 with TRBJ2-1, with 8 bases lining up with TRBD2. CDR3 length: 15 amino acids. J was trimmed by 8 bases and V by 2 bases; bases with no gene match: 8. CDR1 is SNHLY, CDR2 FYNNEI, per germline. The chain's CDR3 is CASSESGRGLDEQFF. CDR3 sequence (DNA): TGTGCCAGCAGTGAAAGCGGGAGAGGTCTGGATGAGCAGTTCTTC.

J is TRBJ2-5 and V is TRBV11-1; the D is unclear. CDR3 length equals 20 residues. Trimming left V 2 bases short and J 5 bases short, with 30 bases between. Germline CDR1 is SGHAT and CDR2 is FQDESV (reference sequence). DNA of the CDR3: TGTGCCAGCAGCTTACTACTTTTAGGGATAGGGTTCAGGAATATGGAGACCCAGTACTTC. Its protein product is CASSLLLLGIGFRNMETQYF.

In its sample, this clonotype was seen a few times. The CDR3 region is CAIGGGVPYEQYV. The CDR3 DNA reads as TGTGCCATCGGGGGGGGGGTCCCCTACGAGCAGTACGTC. The chain recombines TRBV10-3 with TRBJ2-7; TRBD2 aligns across 7 bases. This CDR3 spans 13 amino acids. J lost 2 bases, V lost 8 bases, and 6 bases had no gene match. CDR1 and CDR2 from the germline V gene are ENHRY and SYGVKD.

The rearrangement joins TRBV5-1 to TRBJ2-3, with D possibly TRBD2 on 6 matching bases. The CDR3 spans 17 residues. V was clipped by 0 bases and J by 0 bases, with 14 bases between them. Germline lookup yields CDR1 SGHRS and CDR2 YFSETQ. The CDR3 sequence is CASSLARTIPSTDTQYF. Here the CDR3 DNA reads TGCGCCAGCAGCTTGGCCCGGACTATCCCTAGCACAGATACGCAGTATTTT.

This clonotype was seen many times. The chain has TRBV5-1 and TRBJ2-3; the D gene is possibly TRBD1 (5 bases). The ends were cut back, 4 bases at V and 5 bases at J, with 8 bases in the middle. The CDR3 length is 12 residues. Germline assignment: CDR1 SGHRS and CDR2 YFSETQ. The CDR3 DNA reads TGCGCCAGCAGCCCCGACAGAGATACGCAGTATTTT. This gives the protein CASSPDRDTQYF.

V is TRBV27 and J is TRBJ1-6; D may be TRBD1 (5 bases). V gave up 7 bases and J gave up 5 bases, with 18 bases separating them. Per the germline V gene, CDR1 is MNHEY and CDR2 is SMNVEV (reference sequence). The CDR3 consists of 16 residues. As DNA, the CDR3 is TGTGCCAGCAAATCGATAGGGGAGGGAGATAATTCACCCCTCCACTTT. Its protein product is CASKSIGEGDNSPLHF.

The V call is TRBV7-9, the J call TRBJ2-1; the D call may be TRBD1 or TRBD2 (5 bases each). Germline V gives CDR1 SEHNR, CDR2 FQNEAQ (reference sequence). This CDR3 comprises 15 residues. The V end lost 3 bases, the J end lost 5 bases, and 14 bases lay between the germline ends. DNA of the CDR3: TGTGCCAGCAGCTTCATGGGGGTGGACCACAATGAGCAGTTCTTC. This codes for CASSFMGVDHNEQFF.

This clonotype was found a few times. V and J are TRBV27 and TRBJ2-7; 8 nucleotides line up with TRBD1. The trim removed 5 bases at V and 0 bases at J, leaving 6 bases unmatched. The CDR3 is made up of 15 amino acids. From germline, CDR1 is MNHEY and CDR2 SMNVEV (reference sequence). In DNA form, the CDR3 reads TGTGCCAGCAGTCCGGACAGGGTGGGCTCCTACGAGCAGTACTTC. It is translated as CASSPDRVGSYEQYF.

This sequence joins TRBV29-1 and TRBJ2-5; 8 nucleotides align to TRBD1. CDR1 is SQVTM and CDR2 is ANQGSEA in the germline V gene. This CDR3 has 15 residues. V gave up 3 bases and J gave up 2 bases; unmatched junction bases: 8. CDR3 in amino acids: CSVDKIWDRQETQYF. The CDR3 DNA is TGCAGCGTTGATAAGATTTGGGACAGGCAAGAGACCCAGTACTTC.

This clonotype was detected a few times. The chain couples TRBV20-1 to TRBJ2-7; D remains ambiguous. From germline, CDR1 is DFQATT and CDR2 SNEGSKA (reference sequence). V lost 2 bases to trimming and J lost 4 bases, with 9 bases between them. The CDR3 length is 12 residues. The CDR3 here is CSARRDLYEQYV. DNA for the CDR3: TGCAGTGCTAGAAGGGATCTTTACGAGCAGTACGTC.